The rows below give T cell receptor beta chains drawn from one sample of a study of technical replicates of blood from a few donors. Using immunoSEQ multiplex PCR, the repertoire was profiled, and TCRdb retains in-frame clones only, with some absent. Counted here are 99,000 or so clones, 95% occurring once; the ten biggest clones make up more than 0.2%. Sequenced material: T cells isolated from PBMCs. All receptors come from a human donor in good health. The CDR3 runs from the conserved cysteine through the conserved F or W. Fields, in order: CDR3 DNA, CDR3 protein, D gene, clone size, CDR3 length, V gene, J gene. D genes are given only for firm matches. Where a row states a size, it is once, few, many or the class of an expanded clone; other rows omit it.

DNA: TGTGCCAGCAGCCAGAACTTCGATGGGGGCAAGTGGTACGAGCAGTACTTC
CDR3: CASSQNFDGGKWYEQYF
D: .
size: once
length: 17
V: TRBV14
J: TRBJ2-7

DNA: TGTGCCAGTAAAAACAGGGGGTATGAGACCCAGTACTTC
CDR3: CASKNRGYETQYF
D: TRBD1
size: .
length: 13
V: TRBV19
J: TRBJ2-5

DNA: TGCGCCAGCAGCTTGGTCCGGGGCTACGAGCAGTACTTC
CDR3: CASSLVRGYEQYF
D: .
size: .
length: 13
V: TRBV5-1
J: TRBJ2-7

DNA: TGTGCCAGCAGCCCCGGACTAGCGGTCCACAATGAGCAGTTCTTC
CDR3: CASSPGLAVHNEQFF
D: TRBD2
size: .
length: 15
V: TRBV13
J: TRBJ2-1

DNA: TGTGCCAGCAGCGCGACAGAGAACACTGAAGCTTTCTTT
CDR3: CASSATENTEAFF
D: .
size: .
length: 13
V: TRBV5-6
J: TRBJ1-1

DNA: TGCGCCAGCAGTGAGTCGGGGCAGGCCTACGAGCAGTACTTC
CDR3: CASSESGQAYEQYF
D: .
size: .
length: 14
V: TRBV10-1
J: TRBJ2-7

DNA: TGCGCCAGCAGCCAGGTCACAGGGTTGGAAGGCCGCGGAAACACCATATATTTT
CDR3: CASSQVTGLEGRGNTIYF
D: .
size: .
length: 18
V: TRBV4-1
J: TRBJ1-3

DNA: TGCAGCGTTGGGACAGGGGTGGAATATGAGCAGTTCTTC
CDR3: CSVGTGVEYEQFF
D: TRBD1
size: once
length: 13
V: TRBV29-1
J: TRBJ2-1

DNA: TGTGCCAGCTCACCACCTCCTAGCGGGAGGGCCCTGGGGGCCAAAAACATTCAGTACTTC
CDR3: CASSPPPSGRALGAKNIQYF
D: TRBD2
size: .
length: 20
V: TRBV18
J: TRBJ2-4

DNA: TGTGCCACCAGCAGAGATCCGGGAGTGGGAGGAGATACGCAGTATTTT
CDR3: CATSRDPGVGGDTQYF
D: .
size: .
length: 16
V: TRBV15
J: TRBJ2-3

DNA: TGTGCCAGCAGCTTATCCGACCTTAGCGGGAGTACGTTCTTC
CDR3: CASSLSDLSGSTFF
D: TRBD2
size: .
length: 14
V: TRBV13
J: TRBJ2-1

DNA: TGTGCCAGCAGCTCGGGACAGGGGTATGGCTACACCTTC
CDR3: CASSSGQGYGYTF
D: TRBD1
size: .
length: 13
V: TRBV7-9
J: TRBJ1-2

DNA: TGTGCCAGCAGCCCAGGACTAGCGGGGACACTCGGGCAGTACTTC
CDR3: CASSPGLAGTLGQYF
D: TRBD2
size: .
length: 15
V: TRBV5-4
J: TRBJ2-7

DNA: TGTGCCACCAGCATATATGGACTAGCGGGGGGAGATACGCAGTATTTT
CDR3: CATSIYGLAGGDTQYF
D: TRBD2
size: .
length: 16
V: TRBV15
J: TRBJ2-3

DNA: TGTGCCAGCAGCCCCCGACCGGACAGTTTCGATGGCTACACCTTC
CDR3: CASSPRPDSFDGYTF
D: .
size: .
length: 15
V: TRBV7-6
J: TRBJ1-2